Reported below is one T cell receptor beta chain. Its target is unknown. This sample is drawn from a study of cytomegalovirus exposure and HLA in healthy donors. Broader study findings: In a later analysis, the majority of CMV-associated beta chains seemingly showed HLA restriction.

The PCR had 60 Vbeta and 13 Jbeta primers. TCRdb's table, derived via immunoSEQ multiplex PCR, lists solely in-frame clones and lacks some. The profile shows some 150,000 clones, around three quarters of them singletons. V lost 8 bases to trimming and J lost 1 base; unmatched junction nucleotides: 5. Germline lookup yields CDR1 LNHDA and CDR2 SQIVND (reference sequence). The CDR3 has 14 amino acids. This sequence was found in a young man in good health and CMV-seropositive. Sequencing was performed on PBMCs. The chain recombines TRBV19 with TRBJ1-5; TRBD1 aligns across 7 bases. The CDR3 reads CASYRQGSNQPQHF. CDR3 coding DNA: TGTGCCAGTTACAGACAGGGAAGCAATCAGCCCCAGCATTTT.